This entry features one T cell receptor (beta chain) sequence. Its antigen remains unknown. The entry originates in a study of long-term antiretroviral therapy in people with HIV. It was version v3.0 of the immunoSEQ assay that was run at survey level. This table comes from immunoSEQ multiplex PCR, and its TCRdb copy is limited to in-frame clones, with some not included. The sample lists tens of thousands of clones, 80% occurring once. Whole-study findings and limits: Those clones which expanded before ART made up the dominant part of the repertoire at all time points. Post-ART diversity increased but stayed below transplant donor controls. Whereas controls had wider CDR3 length ranges, HIV repertoires had narrower ones.

Specimens held about 0.95-10 million cryopreserved PBMC prior to DNA extraction. Per germline, CDR1 MNHNS and CDR2 SASEGT. Deletions cut 4 bases from V and 5 bases from J, with 11 bases between. This CDR3 has 13 residues. The input for sequencing was unsorted PBMCs, taken 0.3 years after starting antiretroviral therapy. The chain is built from TRBV6-1 and TRBJ1-1; a weak D match, TRBD1 (5 bases). This TCR was sampled from a middle-aged man with HIV. The CDR3 sequence: CASSAGSMTEAFF. The CDR3 nucleotides are TGTGCCAGCAGTGCAGGGAGCATGACTGAAGCTTTCTTT.